This T cell receptor beta chain appears in the sequencing data of a study of naive CD8 T cells in extremely preterm neonates (dated by TCRdb to 2016 to 2017). About the investigation overall: The adult participants' age range is given as 25-50 years in the abstract but as 20-50 years in the methods. TCRbeta CDR3 repertoires of sorted naive CD8+ T cells were compared across four age groups: extremely preterm neonates, term neonates, young children and adults.

The peripheral blood donors were five healthy children aged roughly 15-56 months who were having elective routine surgery, plus five healthy nonsmoking adults. The adult controls were healthy nonsmokers between roughly 18 and 55 years old, with a median age of roughly 38 years. A FACSAria III cell sorter was used to sort live, Annexin V-negative naive CD8+ T cells (CD3+CD8+CD45RA+CCR7+). Per sample, between roughly 18,000 and 110,000 naive CD8+ T cells were obtained by sorting. Mononuclear cells were isolated from diluted blood by Ficoll-Paque density gradient centrifugation. Mononuclear cells were cryopreserved in roughly 10% DMSO with approximately 90% FBS and stored long term at -150°C before sorting. Annexin V and antibodies against CD3, CD8, CCR7 and CD45RA were used to stain the thawed cells. The DNeasy Blood and Tissue Kit was used to extract genomic DNA from sorted cell pellets that had been snap-frozen.

TCRbeta CDR3 regions were amplified from genomic DNA by a two-step, bias-controlled multiplex PCR. Primers specific for every TRBV and TRBJ gene segment were included in the multiplex PCR. TCRbeta repertoire data were generated with the immunoSEQ Assay. Per the original workflow: To merge closely related sequences, reads went through filtering and clustering using a relative-frequency ratio and a modified nearest-neighbor algorithm. IMGT annotation was followed for the assignment of V, D and J genes to CDR3 sequences. Template counts were quantified against synthetic TCR CDR3 analog sequences and normalized for PCR amplification bias. Only unique productive sequences, defined as in-frame CDR3 sequences lacking stop codons, were included in the analyses. The immunoSEQ Analyzer software was used to compute clonality, defined as 1 minus Pielou's evenness, and iChao1 richness. Statistical tests were run in JMP, with either Student's t-test or a non-parametric test chosen according to Shapiro-Wilk normality results. Drawn from immuneACCESS, this table holds only the in-frame rearrangements with V and J called that TCRdb kept. Clones are partly lost; checked studies trace under half to an unresolved V gene and leave the rest unexplained. That table gives V, J and clone size, and the DNA gave D and trimming. The sample contains some 7,400 clones, 95% to 98% of them found a single time. 0.36% of the sample belongs to the ten largest clones.

The study at large found these results: Among the limitations the authors pointed out were a small sample size and productive template counts that varied across preterm samples. Prospective longitudinal studies of preterm and term neonates were called for by the authors so that T cell development could be tracked within individuals. Compared with all other age groups, preterm neonates showed significantly lower iChao1 richness (p < 0.05) along with an even clone distribution, indicating a less rich repertoire. Compared with the older groups, preterm CDR3s were shorter and closer to germline, carrying fewer N additions and showing less junctional trimming. Preterm neonates shared more CDR3 nucleotide sequences (2.7%) than term neonates (about 0.4%), young children (around 0.03%) and adults (approximately 0.01%).

To note about this clone: Its specific antigen is unknown. Per-nucleotide qualities are absent, and no much larger clonotype sits a single base away.

CDR1 and CDR2 were assigned from the germline V gene as MNHEY and SVGAGI. V loses 7 bases of germline sequence and J loses 0 bases, and the interval between the two ends is 15 bases. From the cysteine up to the phenylalanine, the CDR3 has a length of 15 residues. Of all the DNA, just the CDR3 is kept, 45 bases in frame from base 1. The TCR originated in a human donor in good health. This chain joins TRBV6-5 to TRBJ1-1; the best D guess is TRBD1, with 6 bases matching. Sequenced sample: naive CD8+ T cells from blood. The CDR3 region has the sequence CASTPFTGMNTEAFF. Here is the DNA: TGTGCCAGCACACCGTTTACAGGGATGAACACTGAAGCTTTCTTT.